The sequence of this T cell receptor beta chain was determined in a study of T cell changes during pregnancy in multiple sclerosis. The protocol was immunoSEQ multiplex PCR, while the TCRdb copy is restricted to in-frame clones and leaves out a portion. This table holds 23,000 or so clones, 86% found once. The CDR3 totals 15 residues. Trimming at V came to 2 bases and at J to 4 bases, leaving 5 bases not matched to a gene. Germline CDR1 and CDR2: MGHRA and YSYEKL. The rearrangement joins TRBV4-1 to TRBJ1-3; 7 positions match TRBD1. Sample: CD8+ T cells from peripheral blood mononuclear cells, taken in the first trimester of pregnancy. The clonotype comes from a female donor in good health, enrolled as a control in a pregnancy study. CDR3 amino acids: CASSQPTGRGNTIYF. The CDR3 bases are TGCGCCAGCAGCCAACCGACAGGGCGGGGAAACACCATATATTTT.